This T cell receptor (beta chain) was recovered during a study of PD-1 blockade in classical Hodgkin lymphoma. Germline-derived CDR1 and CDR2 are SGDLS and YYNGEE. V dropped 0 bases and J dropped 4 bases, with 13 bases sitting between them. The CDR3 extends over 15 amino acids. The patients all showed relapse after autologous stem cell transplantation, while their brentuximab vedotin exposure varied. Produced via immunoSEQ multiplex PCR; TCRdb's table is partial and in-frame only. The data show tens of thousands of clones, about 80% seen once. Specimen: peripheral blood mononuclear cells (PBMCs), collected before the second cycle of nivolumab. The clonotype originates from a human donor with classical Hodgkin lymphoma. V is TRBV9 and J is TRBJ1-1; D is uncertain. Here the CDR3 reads CASSVVESSGTEAFF. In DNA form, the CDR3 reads TGTGCCAGCAGCGTAGTGGAGTCTTCAGGCACTGAAGCTTTCTTT.